This T cell receptor (beta chain) was captured by sequencing in a study of blood T cells in healthy people across ages (dated by TCRdb to 2014 to 2015). About the full investigation: In model experiments, template switching captured about one uniquely barcoded TCR beta cDNA molecule for every two T cells. Age-related changes in TCR beta repertoire diversity were measured in the study by deep sequencing normalized with unique cDNA molecular identifiers. The donors were split into four age groups: young (average around 15 years), middle-aged (roughly 40), aged (over 55) and long-lived (82). Donors of different ages were randomly distributed across sequencing lanes to avoid experimental bias. Two additional independent replicas of 1 million unique cDNA reads from the same blood draw were analyzed for two donors (one aged 18 to 29 and one aged 80 or older). The research as a whole found: The percentage of naive T cells measured by flow cytometry correlated strongly with observed TCR beta diversity. Estimates of total diversity from one million sequenced T cells were regarded as lower bounds and underestimates. Bulk unsorted PBMC profiling prevented conclusive comparison of naive and antigen-experienced compartments. Compared with the aged group, more naive CD4+ T cells, fewer expanded clones and increased TCR diversity were shown by the long-lived group, suggesting age selection. Because the CMV infection status of the donors was unknown, age-related changes in expanded clonotypes may potentially have been confounded. Observed TCR beta diversity per million T cells fell roughly linearly with age, and a significant reduction was already apparent by age about 43.

The donors were roughly 40 Caucasian individuals from Russia, aged roughly 6 to 100 years, who were systemically healthy. Each donor gave about 11 milliliters of peripheral blood, drawn into EDTA-treated Vacutainer tubes. Ficoll-Paque density-gradient centrifugation was used to isolate PBMCs, with at least 6.5 million per sample. Total RNA, at least 6 micrograms per sample, was extracted from PBMCs with Trizol reagent. Naive CD45RAhigh/CD27high T cell percentages were measured by flow cytometry on a PBMC aliquot from every donor. The receptor library was made with 5' RACE. Sequencing used an Illumina HiSeq 2500. A second roughly 6 to 12 cycle PCR used a sample-barcoded 5' primer and a J-beta primer mix. A template-switch 5' adaptor carrying 12 random nucleotides introduced a unique molecular identifier onto each TCR beta cDNA molecule. Each sample yielded at least 3 million CDR3-containing paired-end reads. First-strand cDNA was synthesized from all RNA with the Mint cDNA synthesis kit, primed by a TRBC-specific oligonucleotide. Following uracil-DNA glycosylase treatment, a first 18-cycle PCR with universal primers M1SS and BC2_uni_R was performed on all cDNA. Per the authors' processing: For normalization, 1 million high-quality reads, each with a distinct molecular identifier, were randomly selected from each sample. Instead of being binned into consensus sequences, reads that shared molecular identifiers were thrown out. MiTCR, with a Q25 quality threshold and the strictest error-elimination algorithm, was used for CDR3 identification, clonotype clustering and error correction. A nonparametric unseen species model with Euler transformation was used to estimate lower-bound total TCR beta diversity. TCRdb reanalyzed the raw reads on its own, using fastp at Q25 for trimming and MiXCR for clone calling, and kept in-frame beta chains. Identical CDR3 protein sequences are pooled into one entry, listed with their most common genes and DNA. What appears here as the V and J calls and clone size reflects TCRdb's work, not the paper's. This sample is represented by approximately 800,000 distinct CDR3 sequences; roughly 64% of them were singletons. Approximately 21% of the sample rests with the top ten.

The CDR1 and CDR2 encoded by the germline V gene are SGHVS and FQNEAQ. Relative to germline, V is 1 base shorter and J is 9 bases shorter, with 7 bases between their ends. The CDR3, from cysteine to phenylalanine, totals 12 residues. Only CDR3 DNA remains: 36 bases, in frame from the first base. Worth noting for this clonotype: Its specific antigen is unknown. No base qualities exist here, and no much larger clone lies one base off it.

The chain couples TRBV7-8 to TRBJ1-5; the D segment cannot be called with confidence. This TCR was recovered from a man aged 30 to 39 in good health. The sequencing input was blood. CDR3 loop: CASSLGLGPQHF. The nucleotide sequence is TGTGCCAGCAGCTTAGGGCTGGGGCCCCAGCATTTT. Reference TRBV7-8 and TRBJ1-5 proteins supply the regions before and after the CDR3; the full variable domain is: GAGVSQSPRYKVAKRGQDVALRCDPISGHVSLFWYQQALGQGPEFLTYFQNEAQLDKSGLPSDRFFAERPEGSVSTLKIQRTQQEDSAVYLCASSLGLGPQHFGDGTRLSIL.